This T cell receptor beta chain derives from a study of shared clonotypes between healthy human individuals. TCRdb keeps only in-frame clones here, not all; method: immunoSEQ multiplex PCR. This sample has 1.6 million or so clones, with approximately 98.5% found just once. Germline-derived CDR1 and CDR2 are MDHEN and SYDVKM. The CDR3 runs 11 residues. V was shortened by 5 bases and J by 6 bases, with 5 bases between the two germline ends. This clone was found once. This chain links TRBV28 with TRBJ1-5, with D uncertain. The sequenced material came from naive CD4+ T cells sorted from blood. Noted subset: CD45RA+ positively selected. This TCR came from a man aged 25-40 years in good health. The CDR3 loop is CASSPAQPQHF. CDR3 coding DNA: TGTGCCAGCAGTCCCGCTCAGCCCCAGCATTTT.